The T cell receptor (beta chain) described here comes from a study of naive and memory T cell subsets. Findings and limits, study-wide: Gini index rose across naive, CM, EM and EMRA in CD4 and CD8. Especially in CD8 cells, naive repertoires contained a few larger clonotypes, possibly CD45RA-re-expressing memory cells. Between naive and memory subsets, TCR abundance power law exponents differed.

In its sample, this clonotype was seen a few times. Antigen unknown. CDR3 length: 15 amino acids. V was clipped by 5 bases and J by 4 bases; unmatched bases: 3. CDR1 is SGHTA and CDR2 is FQGNSA in the germline V gene. Two oligonucleotides, mixed equimolar, formed the beta constant-region primer covering TRBC1 and TRBC2. Nested alpha and beta constant-region primers with the SP2 primer drove four PCR rounds on ligated cDNA. Each CDR3 protein gets one entry after TCRdb re-called the UMI-ligation and nested PCR reads with MiXCR. The sample lists roughly 100,000 distinct CDR3 sequences; about 14% were seen once.

The source material was naive CD8+ T cells from blood. The receptor comes from a human donor in good health. This rearrangement joins TRBV7-2 to TRBJ2-1; 12 bases are shared with TRBD2. The CDR3 DNA sequence: TGTGCCAGCAGCATACTAGCGGGGGGATACAATGAGCAGTTCTTC. It translates to CASSILAGGYNEQFF. Drawing the rest from reference TRBV7-2 and TRBJ2-1, the complete variable domain is GAGVSQSPSNKVTEKGKDVELRCDPISGHTALYWYRQSLGQGLEFLIYFQGNSAPDKSGLPSDRFSAERTGGSVSTLTIQRTQQEDSAVYLCASSILAGGYNEQFFGPGTRLTVL.